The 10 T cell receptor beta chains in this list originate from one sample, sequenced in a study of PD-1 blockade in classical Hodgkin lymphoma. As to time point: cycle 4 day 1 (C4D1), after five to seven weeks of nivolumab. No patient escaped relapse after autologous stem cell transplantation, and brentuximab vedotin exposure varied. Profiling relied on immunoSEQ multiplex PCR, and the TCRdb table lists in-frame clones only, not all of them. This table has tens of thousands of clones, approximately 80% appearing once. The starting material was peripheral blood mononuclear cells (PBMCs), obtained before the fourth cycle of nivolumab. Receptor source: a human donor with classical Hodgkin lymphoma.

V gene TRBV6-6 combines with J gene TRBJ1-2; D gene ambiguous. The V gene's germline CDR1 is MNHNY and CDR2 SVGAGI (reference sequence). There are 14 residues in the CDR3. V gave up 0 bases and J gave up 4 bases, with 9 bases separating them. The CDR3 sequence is CASSYSSVIYGYTF. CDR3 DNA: TGTGCCAGCAGTTACTCGTCAGTCATCTATGGCTACACCTTC.

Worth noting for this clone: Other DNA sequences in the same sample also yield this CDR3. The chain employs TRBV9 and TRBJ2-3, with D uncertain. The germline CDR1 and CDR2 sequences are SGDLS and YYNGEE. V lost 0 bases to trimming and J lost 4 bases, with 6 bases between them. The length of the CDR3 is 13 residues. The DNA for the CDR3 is TGTGCCAGCAGCGTAGGATCGCCAGATACGCAGTATTTT. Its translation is CASSVGSPDTQYF.

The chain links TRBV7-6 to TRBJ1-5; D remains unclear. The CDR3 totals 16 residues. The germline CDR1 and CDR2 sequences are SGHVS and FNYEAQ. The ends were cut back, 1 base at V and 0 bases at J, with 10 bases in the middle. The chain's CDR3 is CASSLGSPGSNQPQHF. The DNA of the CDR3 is TGTGCCAGCAGCTTAGGGTCGCCCGGTAGCAATCAGCCCCAGCATTTT.

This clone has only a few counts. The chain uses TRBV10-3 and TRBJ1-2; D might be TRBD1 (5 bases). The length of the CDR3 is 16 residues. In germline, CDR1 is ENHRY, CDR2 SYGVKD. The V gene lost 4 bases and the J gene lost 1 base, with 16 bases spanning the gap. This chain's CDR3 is CAISGDRIQDNYGYTF. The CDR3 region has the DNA TGTGCCATCAGTGGAGACAGAATACAAGATAACTATGGCTACACCTTC.

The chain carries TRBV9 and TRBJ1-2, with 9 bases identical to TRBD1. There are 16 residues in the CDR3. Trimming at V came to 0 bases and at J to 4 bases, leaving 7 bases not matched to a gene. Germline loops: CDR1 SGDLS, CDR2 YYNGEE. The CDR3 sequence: CASSVGSGTGIYGYTF. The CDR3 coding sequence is TGTGCCAGCAGCGTAGGATCGGGGACAGGGATCTATGGCTACACCTTC.

The CDR3 region is CATSRESTGRGEQYF. The CDR3 DNA reads as TGTGCCACCAGCAGAGAGTCAACAGGGAGGGGCGAGCAGTACTTC. This chain links TRBV15 with TRBJ2-7; TRBD2 is a possible D gene (7 bases). Germline CDR1 reads LNHNV; CDR2 reads YYDKDF (reference sequence). Trimming removed 0 bases at V and 6 bases at J, with 15 bases between. The CDR3 extends over 15 amino acids.

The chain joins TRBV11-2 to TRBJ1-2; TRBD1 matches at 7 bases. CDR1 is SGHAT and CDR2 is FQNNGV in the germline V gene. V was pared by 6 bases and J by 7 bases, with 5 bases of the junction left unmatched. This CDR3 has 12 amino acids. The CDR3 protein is CASRVGGFGYTF. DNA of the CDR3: TGTGCCAGCAGGGTAGGGGGCTTTGGCTACACCTTC.

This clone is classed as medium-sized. The CDR3 DNA reads TGTGCCACCTGGTTTTGGTACGAGCAGTACTTC. Protein: CATWFWYEQYF. The genes are TRBV6-1 and TRBJ2-7; D is unresolved. The CDR3 covers 11 residues. The V end lost 10 bases, the J end lost 4 bases, and 11 bases lay between the germline ends. CDR1 and CDR2 from the germline V gene are MNHNS and SASEGT.

The CDR3 DNA follows: TGTGCCACCAGCTCAAATTGGGGGTTGGGCAATCAGCCCCAGCATTTT. Translating gives CATSSNWGLGNQPQHF. V gene TRBV15 combines with J gene TRBJ1-5, with D tentatively TRBD1 (5 bases). V lost 5 bases and J lost 2, with 16 bases in between. The CDR3 has 16 residues. The germline V gene has CDR1 LNHNV and CDR2 YYDKDF (reference sequence).

This CDR3 reads CATQQGGPYGYTF. In DNA form, the CDR3 reads TGTGCCACCCAACAGGGCGGACCCTATGGCTACACCTTC. The chain combines TRBV6-5 with TRBJ1-2, with a tentative D call TRBD1 (6 bases). Germline CDR1 and CDR2: MNHEY and SVGAGI. Trimming cost V 10 bases and J 4 bases, with 16 bases left between them. The CDR3 has 13 residues.